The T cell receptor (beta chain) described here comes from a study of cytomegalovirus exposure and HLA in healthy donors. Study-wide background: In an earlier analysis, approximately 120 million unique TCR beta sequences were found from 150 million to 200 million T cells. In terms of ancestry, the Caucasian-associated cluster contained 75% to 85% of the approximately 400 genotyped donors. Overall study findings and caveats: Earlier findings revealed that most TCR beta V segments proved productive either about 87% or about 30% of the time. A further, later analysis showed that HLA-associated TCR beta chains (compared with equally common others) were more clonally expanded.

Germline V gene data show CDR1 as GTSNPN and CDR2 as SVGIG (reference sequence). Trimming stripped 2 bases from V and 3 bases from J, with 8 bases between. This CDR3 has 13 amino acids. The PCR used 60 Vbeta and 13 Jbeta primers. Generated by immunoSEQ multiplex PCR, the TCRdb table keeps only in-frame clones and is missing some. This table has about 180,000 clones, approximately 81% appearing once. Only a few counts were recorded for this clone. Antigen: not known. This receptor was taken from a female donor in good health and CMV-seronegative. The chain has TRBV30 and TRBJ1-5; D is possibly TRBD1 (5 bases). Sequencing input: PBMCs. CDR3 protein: CAWSKGLNQPQHF. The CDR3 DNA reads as TGTGCCTGGAGTAAGGGGCTCAATCAGCCCCAGCATTTT.